This is a list of T cell receptor beta chains from one sample in a study of PD-L1 blockade in urothelial cancer. The repertoire was sequenced with immunoSEQ multiplex PCR; TCRdb's copy has only in-frame clones and lacks some. The repertoire has about 52,000 clones, around 82% of them found once; the top ten carry 5% to 6%. The sample here was PBMCs, taken around atezolizumab (anti-PD-L1) treatment. The receptor source for this set is a man between 35 and 55 years old with urothelial cancer. Each CDR3 is given with its conserved first and last residue. Each record gives: D gene, V gene, clone size, J gene, CDR3 DNA, CDR3 protein. D genes are given only for firm matches. Rows may omit the clone size; those that give it use once, few, many or a size class.

D: .
V: TRBV13
size: .
J: TRBJ1-5
DNA: TGTGCCAGCAGCTCCCCCCCGGGGATCAATCAGCCCCAGCATTTT
CDR3: CASSSPPGINQPQHF

D: .
V: TRBV6-5
size: .
J: TRBJ2-1
DNA: TGTGCCAGCAGTTACTCCAGGGGGGCGCAGGTGAATGAGCAGTTCTTC
CDR3: CASSYSRGAQVNEQFF

D: .
V: TRBV27
size: .
J: TRBJ2-7
DNA: TGTGCCAGCAGTTTGTTCGGGAGCCCACTCGAGCAGTACTTC
CDR3: CASSLFGSPLEQYF

D: .
V: TRBV18
size: few
J: TRBJ2-1
DNA: TGTGCCAGCTCACCACAGAGAAGCTCCTACAATGAGCAGTTCTTC
CDR3: CASSPQRSSYNEQFF

D: .
V: TRBV5-1
size: .
J: TRBJ1-5
DNA: TGCGCCAGCAGCCCGGAGCCGAGGGATCAGCCCCAGCATTTT
CDR3: CASSPEPRDQPQHF

D: TRBD2
V: TRBV19
size: .
J: TRBJ2-1
DNA: TGTGCCAGTAGGGGACTAGTTCCCCCTGGCGAGCAGTTCTTC
CDR3: CASRGLVPPGEQFF

D: .
V: TRBV25-1
size: .
J: TRBJ1-2
DNA: TGTGCCAGCAGTTCCCCCGGTGTTGGCTACACCTTC
CDR3: CASSSPGVGYTF

D: TRBD2
V: TRBV6-6
size: .
J: TRBJ2-1
DNA: TGTGCCAGCAGCCCCCCCCTAGCGGGGAACAATGAGCAGTTCTTC
CDR3: CASSPPLAGNNEQFF

D: .
V: TRBV29-1
size: .
J: TRBJ2-3
DNA: TGCAGCGTTGAAGAGGTCAAAGGGGGAGATACGCAGTATTTT
CDR3: CSVEEVKGGDTQYF

D: TRBD1
V: TRBV6-5
size: .
J: TRBJ2-7
DNA: TGTGCCAGCAGCCAGACAGGGATCTACGAGCAGTACTTC
CDR3: CASSQTGIYEQYF

D: TRBD1
V: TRBV9
size: .
J: TRBJ2-2
DNA: TGTGCCAGCAGCTTTCACAGGGGAACCGGGGAGCTGTTTTTT
CDR3: CASSFHRGTGELFF

D: .
V: TRBV28
size: .
J: TRBJ1-4
DNA: TGTGCCAGCAGGGCAGGGTTGGGTGAAAAACTGTTTTTT
CDR3: CASRAGLGEKLFF

D: TRBD1
V: TRBV9
size: once
J: TRBJ1-4
DNA: TGTGCCAGCAGCGACGGGACAGGGAGACACTTAAAACTGTTTTTT
CDR3: CASSDGTGRHLKLFF

D: TRBD2
V: TRBV6-1
size: .
J: TRBJ2-2
DNA: TGTGCCAGCAGTGAAGCGCGGGGGTCGAAGGACACCGGGGAGCTGTTTTTT
CDR3: CASSEARGSKDTGELFF

D: .
V: TRBV9
size: .
J: TRBJ1-4
DNA: TGTGCCAGCAGCGGCGGGGGTGAAAAACTGTTTTTT
CDR3: CASSGGGEKLFF

D: .
V: TRBV5-1
size: .
J: TRBJ1-2
DNA: TGCGCCAGCAGCTTGGGTCCGGCGGCGTGGAGATTGGATGGCTACACCTTC
CDR3: CASSLGPAAWRLDGYTF

D: .
V: TRBV27
size: .
J: TRBJ2-7
DNA: TGTGCCAGCAGTTCAACCAATTTTCGACAGGCGAGCTCCTACGAGCAGTACTTC
CDR3: CASSSTNFRQASSYEQYF

D: TRBD1
V: TRBV19
size: once
J: TRBJ1-2
DNA: TGTGCCAGTAGTCTAACGACAGGGTCTCGCGGCTACACCTTC
CDR3: CASSLTTGSRGYTF

D: .
V: TRBV9
size: .
J: TRBJ2-7
DNA: TGTGCCAGCAGCGAAAGATTGGACAGCTCCTACGAGCAGTACTTC
CDR3: CASSERLDSSYEQYF

D: TRBD1
V: TRBV11-2
size: .
J: TRBJ1-2
DNA: TGTGCCAGCAGCCCCGACGACAGGGGGTTTTCCTATGGCTACACCTTC
CDR3: CASSPDDRGFSYGYTF

D: TRBD1
V: TRBV29-1
size: .
J: TRBJ1-2
DNA: TGCAGCGTCAGGGACAGGGGGCAAGTAATAAGCTATGGCTACACCTTC
CDR3: CSVRDRGQVISYGYTF

D: TRBD1
V: TRBV2
size: .
J: TRBJ1-5
DNA: TGTGCCAGCAGCCCGCGCGGACAGGGGGTCATCGGGCCCCAGCATTTT
CDR3: CASSPRGQGVIGPQHF

D: TRBD2
V: TRBV6-5
size: .
J: TRBJ2-7
DNA: TGTGCCAGCAGTTACTCGGCGGGAGGCATGGGAGAGCAGTACTTC
CDR3: CASSYSAGGMGEQYF

D: TRBD1
V: TRBV11-1
size: .
J: TRBJ1-5
DNA: TGTGCCAGCAGTCAGGGGGGCAATCAGCCCCAGCATTTT
CDR3: CASSQGGNQPQHF

D: .
V: TRBV7-2
size: .
J: TRBJ2-1
DNA: TGTGCCAGCAGCCCACAGGGAAGTGAGCAGTTCTTC
CDR3: CASSPQGSEQFF

D: TRBD1
V: TRBV19
size: .
J: TRBJ1-3
DNA: TGTGCCAGTCGGACAGGGGAGACTGGAAACACCATATATTTT
CDR3: CASRTGETGNTIYF

D: TRBD2
V: TRBV28
size: once
J: TRBJ2-1
DNA: TGTGCCAGCAGAGAGACTAGCGGGAGTTACAATGAGCAGTTCTTC
CDR3: CASRETSGSYNEQFF

D: TRBD2
V: TRBV5-5
size: .
J: TRBJ2-3
DNA: TGTGCCAGCAGCTGGGGACTAGCCACAGATACGCAGTATTTT
CDR3: CASSWGLATDTQYF

D: TRBD2
V: TRBV28
size: .
J: TRBJ2-7
DNA: TGTGCCAGCAGTACCTCTAGCGGGGGTTCCTACGAGCAGTACTTC
CDR3: CASSTSSGGSYEQYF

D: .
V: TRBV7-2
size: .
J: TRBJ2-7
DNA: TGTGCCAGCAGCTTAGGCTCAGGCTGGGAAGGACGGGAGAACTACGAGCAGTACTTC
CDR3: CASSLGSGWEGRENYEQYF

D: .
V: TRBV7-9
size: .
J: TRBJ2-7
DNA: TGTGCCAGCAGCCCCACCGGGGCAGGGGAAACCGAGCAGTACTTC
CDR3: CASSPTGAGETEQYF

D: TRBD1
V: TRBV6-5
size: few
J: TRBJ1-2
DNA: TGTGCCATCTCCGCCGGGACAGGGTCGAACTATGGCTACACCTTC
CDR3: CAISAGTGSNYGYTF

D: .
V: TRBV9
size: .
J: TRBJ2-5
DNA: TGTGCCAGCAGCGTAGGGGTAGGGGCGGAGACCCAGTACTTC
CDR3: CASSVGVGAETQYF

D: TRBD2
V: TRBV9
size: .
J: TRBJ2-2
DNA: TGTGCCAGCGGTGGGCTAGCGGGATCCGGGGAGCTGTTTTTT
CDR3: CASGGLAGSGELFF

D: TRBD1
V: TRBV4-1
size: .
J: TRBJ2-7
DNA: TGCGCCAGCAGCCTATATGGGGACAGGGTTGGCGAGCAGTACTTC
CDR3: CASSLYGDRVGEQYF

D: TRBD1
V: TRBV5-6
size: .
J: TRBJ2-7
DNA: TGTGCCAGCAGCTTTGGACAGGAGGACTACGAGCAGTACTTC
CDR3: CASSFGQEDYEQYF

D: .
V: TRBV13
size: .
J: TRBJ1-5
DNA: TGTGCCAGCAGCTTAGAGACTCGGGAGGGCAATCAGCCCCAGCATTTT
CDR3: CASSLETREGNQPQHF

D: .
V: TRBV10-3
size: .
J: TRBJ1-1
DNA: TGTGCCATCAGTGAGTCGTCGGGGAACACTGAAGCTTTCTTT
CDR3: CAISESSGNTEAFF

D: .
V: TRBV20-1
size: .
J: TRBJ2-5
DNA: TGCAGTGCTAGTAAGGGGCAGACCCAGTACTTC
CDR3: CSASKGQTQYF

D: TRBD2
V: TRBV28
size: .
J: TRBJ2-7
DNA: TGTGCCAGCAGTCGTCCGGGACTAGCGGGAGGGGAGCAGTACTTC
CDR3: CASSRPGLAGGEQYF

D: TRBD1
V: TRBV5-4
size: .
J: TRBJ2-5
DNA: TGTGCCAGCAGCGTACAGGGGCAAGAGACCCAGTACTTC
CDR3: CASSVQGQETQYF

D: TRBD2
V: TRBV29-1
size: once
J: TRBJ2-1
DNA: TGCAGCGTTGAAGCGGCGGGAGGGAACAATGAGCAGTTCTTC
CDR3: CSVEAAGGNNEQFF

D: TRBD2
V: TRBV27
size: .
J: TRBJ2-5
DNA: TGTGCCAGCACCCCTAGCGGTTTCAACCAAGAGACCCAGTACTTC
CDR3: CASTPSGFNQETQYF

D: .
V: TRBV5-4
size: .
J: TRBJ2-7
DNA: TGTGCCAGCGGGCTTGACAGCTCCTACGAGCAGTACTTC
CDR3: CASGLDSSYEQYF

D: .
V: TRBV5-1
size: .
J: TRBJ1-2
DNA: TGCGCCAGCAGCTACCGGGAGGGAGAGAGGGGGAACTATGGCTACACCTTC
CDR3: CASSYREGERGNYGYTF

D: .
V: TRBV28
size: .
J: TRBJ2-7
DNA: TGTGCCAGCAGTACAGGGATACAAGGTCACTACGAGCAGTACTTC
CDR3: CASSTGIQGHYEQYF

D: .
V: TRBV13
size: .
J: TRBJ1-1
DNA: TGTGCCAGCAGCTTGAGGGGGGAAGCTTTCTTT
CDR3: CASSLRGEAFF

D: TRBD2
V: TRBV11-2
size: few
J: TRBJ2-2
DNA: TGTGCCAGCAGCCCGAGGGGACTAGCGGGAGCGGTCGGGGAGCTGTTTTTT
CDR3: CASSPRGLAGAVGELFF

D: TRBD1
V: TRBV28
size: .
J: TRBJ1-5
DNA: TGTGCCAGCAGGACACCTACAGGGGGCGGACAGCCCCAGCATTTT
CDR3: CASRTPTGGGQPQHF

D: .
V: TRBV2
size: .
J: TRBJ1-2
DNA: TGTGCCAGCAAACGGACAGACGATGGCTACACCTTC
CDR3: CASKRTDDGYTF

D: .
V: TRBV5-5
size: .
J: TRBJ1-1
DNA: TGTGCCAGCAGCTCGGGACATCGCTCCGGGAACACTGAAGCTTTCTTT
CDR3: CASSSGHRSGNTEAFF

D: .
V: TRBV4-2
size: .
J: TRBJ2-4
DNA: TGTGCCAGCAGCCAAGGAGGTCAAGAGTCCATTCAGTACTTC
CDR3: CASSQGGQESIQYF